Below are 18 T cell receptor beta chains sequenced from a single sample in a study of PD-1 blockade in classical Hodgkin lymphoma. Each and every patient relapsed after autologous stem cell transplantation, and patients got differing brentuximab vedotin exposure. The data were produced by immunoSEQ multiplex PCR, yet TCRdb's version contains in-frame clones alone and is incomplete. The table records roughly 24,000 clones, around 81% of them present only once. Sample: peripheral blood mononuclear cells (PBMCs), taken before the second cycle of nivolumab. These receptors came from a human donor with classical Hodgkin lymphoma.

The chain joins TRBV19 to TRBJ2-7; possible D gene TRBD2, 6 bases. The CDR3 runs 13 residues. V shed 3 bases and J shed 3 bases, with 9 bases lying between them. Germline CDR1 is LNHDA and CDR2 is SQIVND (reference sequence). The CDR3 region is CASSITGVYEQYF. DNA of the CDR3: TGTGCCAGTAGTATTACGGGGGTCTACGAGCAGTACTTC.

With regard to this clone: The conserved phenylalanine or tryptophan normally closing the CDR3 is absent here, so this likely arose from a read error. The genes are TRBV6-5 and TRBJ1-2, with TRBD1 as a possible D gene (5 bases). Trimming stripped 5 bases from V and 7 bases from J, with 17 bases between. This CDR3 has 14 amino acids. Germline V gene sequence: CDR1 MNHEY, CDR2 SVGAGI. DNA for the CDR3: TGTGCCAGCAGTACAAGGACGGGGGAGAGTGGCTACACCTCC. It yields the protein CASSTRTGESGYTS.

The chain joins TRBV5-6 to TRBJ1-2; D is unresolved. The CDR3 runs to 13 residues. Trimming took 0 bases from V and 4 from J, leaving 7 bases between them. The germline CDR1 and CDR2 sequences are SGHDT and YYEEEE. CDR3: CASSLGQTYGYTF. The CDR3 coding sequence is TGTGCCAGCAGCTTGGGGCAGACCTATGGCTACACCTTC.

The chain carries TRBV5-1 and TRBJ2-3; D is uncertain. Trimming removed 6 bases at V and 2 bases at J, with 4 bases between. The length of the CDR3 is 11 residues. Per germline, CDR1 SGHRS and CDR2 YFSETQ. The CDR3 bases are TGCGCCAGCAAGGACACAGATACGCAGTATTTT. Translating it yields CASKDTDTQYF.

V and J are TRBV28 and TRBJ2-5, with unresolved D. From germline, CDR1 is MDHEN and CDR2 SYDVKM. The CDR3 extends over 15 amino acids. Trimming cost V 6 bases and J 0 bases, with 14 bases left between them. The CDR3 DNA is TGTGCCAGCAGCCTCACGTACATGTACCAAGAGACCCAGTACTTC. Translation gives CASSLTYMYQETQYF.

This rearrangement joins TRBV28 to TRBJ1-2; possibly TRBD1 for D (6 bases). The V and J ends lost 4 bases and 5 bases respectively, with 14 bases between them. The CDR3 consists of 14 residues. Per the germline V gene, CDR1 is MDHEN and CDR2 is SYDVKM. The CDR3 DNA reads as TGTGCCAGCAGTTCACCGGGGGCGGGGTATGGCTACACCTTC. It codes for CASSSPGAGYGYTF.

The chain joins TRBV29-1 to TRBJ1-1, with D maybe TRBD1 (5 bases). The ends were cut back, 4 bases at V and 1 base at J, with 7 bases in the middle. This CDR3 has 12 residues. Germline-derived CDR1 and CDR2 are SQVTM and ANQGSEA. CDR3 amino acids: CSVATGNTEAFF. The DNA of the CDR3 is TGCAGCGTTGCAACAGGGAACACTGAAGCTTTCTTT.

The genes are TRBV6-1 and TRBJ1-1, with D perhaps TRBD1 (5 bases). The CDR3 has 18 amino acids. Trimming cost V 2 bases and J 1 base, with 20 bases left between them. CDR1 and CDR2 (germline): MNHNS, SASEGT. DNA for the CDR3: TGTGCCAGCAGTGAACACAGGCAATCGGCCACGGCGAACACTGAAGCTTTCTTT. Translation: CASSEHRQSATANTEAFF.

The rearrangement links TRBV27 to TRBJ2-3; 11 positions agree with TRBD2. The CDR3 has 17 amino acids. V lost 5 bases and J lost 6; bases outside the gene matches: 13. Germline lookup yields CDR1 MNHEY and CDR2 SMNVEV (reference sequence). For the CDR3, the DNA is TGTGCCAGCAGTCCGGGACTAGCGGCCAACCGGCGGGATACGCAGTATTTT. Translation gives CASSPGLAANRRDTQYF.

This clone came up a few times. The J gene is TRBJ2-1, the V gene TRBV25-1; D may correspond to TRBD1 or TRBD2 (5 bases each). The CDR3 covers 13 residues. V was cut by 4 bases and J by 2 bases, with 6 bases left in between. Looked up from germline, CDR1 is MGHDK and CDR2 is SYGVNS. The CDR3 is CASSGGAYNEQFF. In nucleotides, the CDR3 is TGTGCCAGCAGTGGAGGGGCCTACAATGAGCAGTTCTTC.

The chain employs TRBV18 and TRBJ2-3, with a tentative D call TRBD1 (5 bases). Germline V CDR1 and CDR2: KGHSH, LQKENI. CDR3 length: 16 residues. Between the trimmed V and J ends, which lost 3 bases and 3 bases, there was a span of 16 bases. The chain's CDR3 is CASSPAPPGSTDTQYF. CDR3 DNA sequence: TGTGCCAGCTCACCCGCCCCCCCAGGGTCAACAGATACGCAGTATTTT. Filled out from reference TRBV18 and TRBJ2-3, the complete variable domain reads NAGVMQNPRHLVRRRGQEARLRCSPMKGHSHVYWYRQLPEEGLKFMVYLQKENIIDESGMPKERFSAEFPKEGPSILRIQQVVRGDSAAYFCASSPAPPGSTDTQYFGPGTRLTVL.

This sequence joins TRBV7-9 and TRBJ1-2; weak D call: TRBD1 (6 bases). Germline CDR1 and CDR2: SEHNR and FQNEAQ (reference sequence). There are 16 residues in the CDR3. V was pared by 0 bases and J by 2 bases, with 13 bases between. In DNA form, the CDR3 reads TGTGCCAGCAGCTTAGCGACAGGATCGGTAAACTATGGCTACACCTTC. Translation: CASSLATGSVNYGYTF. The complete variable domain, with remaining parts taken from reference TRBV7-9 and TRBJ1-2, reads DTGVSQNPRHKITKRGQNVTFRCDPISEHNRLYWYRQTLGQGPEFLTYFQNEAQLEKSRLLSDRFSAERPKGSFSTLEIQRTEQGDSAMYLCASSLATGSVNYGYTFGSGTRLTVV.

The chain joins TRBV11-2 to TRBJ2-7; 7 bases map to TRBD2. Losses at the gene ends were 2 bases for V and 0 bases for J; bases not matched to a gene: 7. Germline CDR1 reads SGHAT; CDR2 reads FQNNGV. The CDR3 is 16 amino acids. The CDR3 here is CASSLSSGGTSYEQYF. As DNA, the CDR3 is TGTGCCAGCAGCTTATCGTCGGGAGGCACCTCCTACGAGCAGTACTTC.

The chain couples TRBV6-1 to TRBJ1-2; D is unresolved. From germline, CDR1 is MNHNS and CDR2 SASEGT. V dropped 8 bases and J dropped 3 bases, with 7 bases sitting between them. The CDR3 is made up of 11 amino acids. The CDR3, as DNA: TGTGCCAGCTTAAGGGACTATGGCTACACCTTC. It encodes CASLRDYGYTF.

This chain connects TRBV6-6 to TRBJ2-5; TRBD1 is a possible D gene (7 bases). The CDR3 extends over 15 amino acids. Germline lookup yields CDR1 MNHNY and CDR2 SVGAGI (reference sequence). V gave up 5 bases and J gave up 2 bases, with 15 bases separating them. This CDR3 reads CASSIRTGLQETQYF. DNA of the CDR3: TGTGCCAGCAGTATACGGACAGGACTACAAGAGACCCAGTACTTC.

The chain combines TRBV18 with TRBJ2-3, with 9 bases lining up with TRBD2. The CDR3 has 17 residues. After removal of 3 bases from V and 1 base from J, the junction contained 8 bases not matched to a gene. Germline assignment: CDR1 KGHSH and CDR2 LQKENI. The DNA of the CDR3 is TGTGCCAGCTCACCCCCCCGGAGCGGGAGGCGCACAGATACGCAGTATTTT. Amino acid sequence: CASSPPRSGRRTDTQYF.

The chain employs TRBV5-4 and TRBJ2-2; possibly TRBD2 for D (6 bases). V lost 3 bases and J 3 bases, leaving 12 bases between the germline ends. This CDR3 comprises 15 residues. Germline V gene lookup returns CDR1 SGHNT and CDR2 YYREEE (reference sequence). This CDR3 is CASSSARGDTGELFF. DNA for the CDR3: TGTGCCAGCAGCTCCGCTCGCGGGGACACCGGGGAGCTGTTTTTT. Variable domain in full (rest from reference TRBV5-4 and TRBJ2-2): ETGVTQSPTHLIKTRGQQVTLRCSSQSGHNTVSWYQQALGQGPQFIFQYYREEENGRGNFPPRFSGLQFPNYSSELNVNALELDDSALYLCASSSARGDTGELFFGEGSRLTVL.

In its sample, this clone was seen a few times. This chain joins TRBV9 and TRBJ1-5, with 9 bases fitting TRBD1. Per germline, CDR1 SGDLS and CDR2 YYNGEE. V gave up 3 bases and J gave up 5 bases; unmatched junction bases: 3. This CDR3 is built from 14 residues. CDR3 nucleotide sequence: TGTGCCAGCAGCGACCGGGACAGGGATCAGCCCCAGCATTTT. Its translation: CASSDRDRDQPQHF.